This T cell receptor beta chain was captured in a study of T cell responses to AZD1222 COVID-19 vaccine. Overall study context: Recipients boosted at about 4 weeks or about 12 weeks are pooled.

Profiling relied on immunoSEQ multiplex PCR, and the TCRdb table lists in-frame clones only, not all of them. Found here are 130,000 to 150,000 clones, roughly 90% of them singletons; the top ten hold around 5%. Overall study results and limits: Mapped onto spike, vaccine-associated CD4 TCRs spanned it and were dominant at 160-218 and 743-854. Reportedly, close to half of spike-specific TCRs are directed against unmutated variant regions.

This CDR3 has 16 residues. V lost 0 bases and J 0 bases, leaving 10 bases between the germline ends. The germline V gene encodes CDR1 LGHDT and CDR2 YNNKEL (reference sequence). On this clone itself: Its specificity is unknown.

The receptor's source is an adult in good health. Source: peripheral blood, taken on day 0 of AZD1222 vaccination. V usage is TRBV3-1 (or the pseudogene TRBV3-2) and J usage is TRBJ2-3; D call uncertain. For the CDR3, the DNA is TGTGCCAGCAGCCAAGATATGGCGGTGAGCACAGATACGCAGTATTTT. This codes for CASSQDMAVSTDTQYF.